This TCR beta chain came from a study of post-analysis software for immune sequencing data. At the level of the study: Included courses were relapsing-remitting and secondary progressive multiple sclerosis; progressive-relapsing multiple sclerosis was also included.

cDNA libraries for TCR beta contained unique molecular identifiers. TCRdb ran MiXCR on the PCR reads and lists one entry per CDR3 protein. This table holds 450,000 to 700,000 distinct CDR3 sequences, roughly 45% found once. As regards this clonotype: Sequence at one end of the junction differs from germline and may be a read error.

The receptor was derived from a girl aged 10 to 17 with multiple sclerosis. The sequenced sample was blood.

CDR3 sequence: CSASKSGLAGEQFF. For the CDR3, the DNA is TGCAGTGCTAGTAAATCGGGACTAGCGGGCGAGCAGTTCTTT. This chain connects TRBV20-1 to TRBJ2-1, with TRBD2 matching 12 bases. Germline assignment: CDR1 DFQATT and CDR2 SNEGSKA (reference sequence). The CDR3 has 14 amino acids.